These 14 T cell receptor beta chains were sequenced from one sample in a study of vaccination and CD4 T cells after COVID-19. Treatment of the sample: roughly 11-day PBMC culture with coronavirus spike peptide pools or control peptides (ViraFEST assay). These receptors are not linked to any known antigen. The study sequenced cultured CD4+ T cell DNA using the Oncomine TCR Beta short-read assay. TCRdb re-derived calls from the PCR reads in MiXCR, one entry per CDR3 protein. The data hold 15,000 to 20,000 distinct CDR3 sequences, with 55% to 75% observed a single time. The sample comprised CD4+ T cells from blood, cultured in vitro. These receptors were collected from a human donor who had recovered from COVID-19.

This clonotype was detected only a few times. V gene TRBV21-1 combines with J gene TRBJ1-2; no DNA check was done on the table's D call, TRBD1. TRBV21-1 represents a pseudogene. The length of the CDR3 is 12 residues. CDR3 residues: CASSLGRKGYTF. The CDR3 nucleotides are TGTGCCAGCAGCCTGGGGCGGAAAGGCTACACCTTC.

This rearrangement joins TRBV27 to TRBJ1-2; D is undetermined. The CDR3 has 15 amino acids. The germline CDR1 and CDR2 sequences are MNHEY and SMNVEV (reference sequence). Trimming stripped 4 bases from V and 0 bases from J, with 12 bases between. Here the CDR3 reads CASSSSPRANYGYTF. CDR3 nucleotides: TGTGCCAGCAGTTCCTCCCCGCGGGCTAACTATGGCTACACCTTC.

This rearrangement joins TRBV7-2 to TRBJ2-1, with TRBD2 matching 9 bases. CDR3 length equals 14 residues. V lost 5 bases to trimming and J lost 8 bases; unmatched junction nucleotides: 7. Germline V gene sequence: CDR1 SGHTA, CDR2 FQGNSA. Here the CDR3 DNA reads TGTGCCAGCAGCACCTATAGCGGGAGAGATGAGCAGTTCTTC. Its protein product is CASSTYSGRDEQFF.

The genes are TRBV10-3 and TRBJ2-3, with TRBD1 matching 7 bases. CDR3 length: 14 residues. The V segment lost 6 bases and the J segment 2 bases; nucleotides outside the gene matches: 5. Per germline, CDR1 ENHRY and CDR2 SYGVKD. The CDR3 bases are TGTGCCATCAGCGGGACAGTAGTCACAGATACGCAGTATTTT. Translation: CAISGTVVTDTQYF.

CDR3 coding DNA: TGCGCCAGCAGTGGAGGAGCAGCTCGGGGAAACACCATATATTTT. Its protein product is CASSGGAARGNTIYF. This sequence joins TRBV10-1 and TRBJ1-3; no clear D. Trimming took off 4 bases at V and 4 bases at J, with 14 bases between the two ends. Germline V lookup: CDR1 WNHNN, CDR2 SYGVQD (reference sequence). The CDR3 is 15 amino acids.

This chain uses TRBV24-1 with TRBJ2-1; TRBD2 aligns across 8 bases. Looked up from germline, CDR1 is KGHDR and CDR2 is SFDVKD. The CDR3 is made up of 14 amino acids. With 8 bases clipped from V and 9 bases from J, the junction kept 11 bases outside the gene matches. The CDR3 DNA is TGTGCCACCAAAGCGGGAGACCCGATAGGTGAGCAGTTCTTC. The encoded protein is CATKAGDPIGEQFF.

This sequence joins TRBV10-1 and TRBJ1-1, with 7 bases fitting TRBD1. V was pared by 3 bases and J by 3 bases, with 4 bases of the junction left unmatched. The CDR3 has 14 amino acids. Germline assignment: CDR1 WNHNN and CDR2 SYGVQD (reference sequence). The DNA for the CDR3 is TGCGCCAGCAGTGAAGCACAGGGGCACACTGAAGCTTTCTTT. This codes for CASSEAQGHTEAFF.

The chain combines TRBV11-2 with TRBJ1-1; a weak D match, TRBD1 (5 bases). V was shortened by 1 base and J by 6 bases, with 12 bases between the two germline ends. Germline values: CDR1 SGHAT, CDR2 FQNNGV. The CDR3 runs to 14 residues. The CDR3 spells CASSLGQGLAEAFF. Here the CDR3 DNA reads TGTGCCAGCAGCTTAGGGCAGGGTTTGGCTGAAGCTTTCTTT.

This chain joins TRBV5-1 and TRBJ2-2; TRBD1 is a possible D gene (5 bases). Germline V lookup: CDR1 SGHRS, CDR2 YFSETQ. This CDR3 comprises 15 residues. V gave up 4 bases and J gave up 2 bases, with 12 bases separating them. The CDR3 loop reads CASSLGADNTGELFF. CDR3 in DNA: TGCGCCAGCAGCCTAGGGGCGGATAACACCGGGGAGCTGTTTTTT.

The chain links TRBV20-1 to TRBJ2-3; a possible D gene is TRBD2 (6 bases). CDR1 DFQATT and CDR2 SNEGSKA come from the germline V gene (reference sequence). This CDR3 region has 11 residues. Trimming removed 7 bases from V and 6 bases from J, with 11 bases in between. CDR3 bases: TGCAGTGAGCTAGCGCATGATACGCAGTATTTT. This encodes CSELAHDTQYF.

This chain links TRBV6-1 with TRBJ2-7, with D possibly TRBD2 on 6 matching bases. This CDR3 has 16 amino acids. The V gene's germline CDR1 is MNHNS and CDR2 SASEGT. V was shortened by 0 bases and J by 6 bases, with 18 bases between the two germline ends. This chain's CDR3 is CASSEATWQSGGEQYF. The CDR3 nucleotides are TGTGCCAGCAGTGAAGCTACGTGGCAGTCCGGGGGCGAGCAGTACTTC.

This clonotype was detected only once. The chain carries TRBV10-3 and TRBJ2-2; TRBD1 agrees at 9 bases. V shed 8 bases and J 7 bases; nucleotides not matched to a gene: 14. Germline V lookup: CDR1 ENHRY, CDR2 SYGVKD. This CDR3 contains 16 residues. The CDR3 coding sequence is TGTGCCATCCCGGGGCCGGGACAGGGATATATCGGGGAGCTGTTTTTT. The encoded protein is CAIPGPGQGYIGELFF.

This clonotype has just one count. The chain employs TRBV11-2 and TRBJ2-1; tentative D call: TRBD2 (6 bases). V shed 5 bases and J shed 0 bases, with 11 bases lying between them. CDR3 length: 15 residues. Looked up from germline, CDR1 is SGHAT and CDR2 is FQNNGV. The CDR3 sequence is CASSPDGSSYNEQFF. In DNA form, the CDR3 reads TGTGCCAGCAGCCCCGACGGGAGCTCCTACAATGAGCAGTTCTTC.

The chain uses TRBV6-2 or TRBV6-3 and TRBJ2-3; D is unresolved. Germline V gene lookup returns CDR1 MNHEY and CDR2 SVGEGT. The V end lost 5 bases, the J end lost 2 bases, and 8 bases lay between the germline ends. CDR3 length: 13 residues. In DNA form, the CDR3 reads TGTGCCAGCAGTCAACACCCCACAGATACGCAGTATTTT. It yields the protein CASSQHPTDTQYF.